A single sample is the source of the 19 T cell receptor beta chains below, sequenced in a study of blood T cells in healthy people across ages. A J-beta primer mix and a sample-barcoded 5' primer were used in a second PCR of roughly 6 to 12 cycles. TCRdb processed the 5' RACE reads anew with MiXCR; each CDR3 protein has one entry. Seen here are some 1.4 million distinct CDR3 sequences, 35% to 45% observed once, and the top ten hold 7.9%. The sample taken for sequencing was blood. The receptors come from a woman aged 18-35 years in good health.

This chain joins TRBV7-9 and TRBJ1-5; D gene ambiguous. The CDR3 length is 15 residues. Trimming stripped 2 bases from V and 5 bases from J, with 13 bases between. Germline CDR1 reads SEHNR; CDR2 reads FQNEAQ (reference sequence). This CDR3 reads CASSLRVPGDQPQHF. For the CDR3, the DNA is TGTGCCAGCAGCTTAAGGGTACCAGGCGATCAGCCCCAGCATTTT.

This clonotype has just a few counts. The CDR3 loop is CSAVQRTYGYTF. CDR3 nucleotide sequence: TGCAGCGCTGTCCAGAGGACTTATGGCTACACCTTC. The chain uses TRBV29-1 and TRBJ1-2; D unclear. The V gene lost 7 bases and the J gene lost 5 bases, with 14 bases spanning the gap. Germline loops: CDR1 SQVTM, CDR2 ANQGSEA. The CDR3 length is 12 residues.

The gene calls are TRBV4-1 and TRBJ2-7; the D is unclear. Trimming pared 0 bases from V and 4 bases from J, leaving 7 bases between. The CDR3 loop spans 13 amino acids. Germline V gene sequence: CDR1 MGHRA, CDR2 YSYEKL. Written as DNA, the CDR3 is TGCGCCAGCAGCCAAGAGGCAGGTTACGAGCAGTACTTC. This encodes CASSQEAGYEQYF.

This chain connects TRBV15 to TRBJ2-7; D ambiguous. This CDR3 region has 13 residues. Trimming removed 8 bases at V and 5 bases at J, with 16 bases between. Per germline, CDR1 LNHNV and CDR2 YYDKDF (reference sequence). CDR3 sequence: CATESYRTNEQYF. The DNA for the CDR3 is TGTGCCACCGAGTCCTACCGGACCAACGAGCAGTACTTC.

This clonotype was counted only a few times. CDR3 loop: CASTPGPSSGANVLTF. In DNA form, the CDR3 reads TGTGCCAGCACCCCGGGACCTAGCTCTGGGGCCAACGTCCTGACTTTC. This sequence joins TRBV6-6 and TRBJ2-6, with D possibly being TRBD1 or TRBD2 (5 bases each). The CDR3 runs 16 residues. V was clipped by 7 bases and J by 0 bases, with 13 bases between them. Germline V gene lookup returns CDR1 MNHNY and CDR2 SVGAGI (reference sequence).

The chain couples TRBV5-1 to TRBJ1-5; D perhaps matches TRBD1 (6 bases). Germline V gene lookup returns CDR1 SGHRS and CDR2 YFSETQ. The CDR3 has 17 amino acids. Trimming took off 3 bases at V and 0 bases at J, with 16 bases between the two ends. In DNA, the CDR3 is TGCGCCAGCAGCTGGCGGGGGGACACTAATAGCAATCAGCCCCAGCATTTT. It is translated as CASSWRGDTNSNQPQHF.

Only a few counts were recorded for this clonotype. V usage is TRBV2 and J usage is TRBJ2-3, with 7 bases matching TRBD2. This CDR3 spans 17 amino acids. Germline CDR1 SNHLY, CDR2 FYNNEI. Trimming at V came to 5 bases and at J to 4 bases, leaving 15 bases not matched to a gene. The CDR3 nucleotides are TGTGCCAGCAGTAGACCCGAACTAGCGCCTCAGTCAGATACGCAGTATTTT. Its protein is CASSRPELAPQSDTQYF.

The chain employs TRBV5-1 and TRBJ2-7; D not certain. CDR1 and CDR2 from the germline V gene are SGHRS and YFSETQ. V lost 6 bases to trimming and J lost 4 bases, with 8 bases between them. The CDR3 contains 11 residues. The CDR3: CASTLQYEQYF. The CDR3, as DNA: TGCGCCAGCACCCTTCAATACGAGCAGTACTTC.

The rearrangement uses TRBV7-2 and TRBJ2-3; TRBD2 matches 11 bases. The CDR3 is 17 amino acids. J lost 0 bases, V lost 4 bases, and 6 bases had no gene match. CDR1 SGHTA and CDR2 FQGNSA come from the germline V gene. The CDR3 here is CASSSRLAGTSTDTQYF. The CDR3 coding sequence is TGTGCCAGCAGCTCCCGACTAGCGGGGACTAGCACAGATACGCAGTATTTT.

The V gene is TRBV5-1, the J gene TRBJ2-4; D remains unclear. Germline lookup yields CDR1 SGHRS and CDR2 YFSETQ. V shed 0 bases and J shed 2 bases, with 9 bases lying between them. This CDR3 is 15 amino acids long. The CDR3 is CASSLEGQSKNIQYF. The CDR3 DNA follows: TGCGCCAGCAGCTTGGAAGGGCAGTCCAAAAACATTCAGTACTTC.

The rearrangement joins TRBV5-1 to TRBJ2-5; a weak D match, TRBD1 (6 bases). The CDR3 is 15 amino acids. V was trimmed by 4 bases and J by 5 bases, leaving 18 bases between them. In germline, CDR1 is SGHRS, CDR2 YFSETQ. CDR3 DNA sequence: TGCGCCAGCAGCACTACTACAGGGCCGGGTGAGACCCAGTACTTC. Encoded protein: CASSTTTGPGETQYF. The full variable domain, its missing parts supplied by reference TRBV5-1 and TRBJ2-5, is KAGVTQTPRYLIKTRGQQVTLSCSPISGHRSVSWYQQTPGQGLQFLFEYFSETQRNKGNFPGRFSGRQFSNSRSEMNVSTLELGDSALYLCASSTTTGPGETQYFGPGTRLLVL.

This chain's CDR3 is CAISASAVASYEQYF. DNA of the CDR3: TGTGCCATCAGTGCCTCCGCGGTGGCCTCCTACGAGCAGTACTTC. The chain combines TRBV10-3 with TRBJ2-7, with no clear D. Per germline, CDR1 ENHRY and CDR2 SYGVKD. This CDR3 contains 15 residues. Trimming removed 4 bases from V and 0 bases from J, with 13 bases in between.

This clonotype appeared a few times. Written as DNA, the CDR3 is TGTGCCAGCAGCTTAAGGCCGACAGCCGACACTGAAGCTTTCTTT. Its protein is CASSLRPTADTEAFF. The rearrangement uses TRBV7-3 and TRBJ1-1; tentatively, D is TRBD1 (5 bases). The CDR3 spans 15 residues. Germline assignment: CDR1 SGHTA and CDR2 FQGTGA. Between the trimmed V and J ends, which lost 1 base and 3 bases, there was a span of 12 bases.

The chain employs TRBV11-2 and TRBJ1-2; the D is unclear. The length of the CDR3 is 15 residues. V was pared by 2 bases and J by 4 bases, with 14 bases between. CDR1 is SGHAT, CDR2 FQNNGV, per germline. The CDR3 bases are TGTGCCAGCAGCTTAATATCTTCGGTTACCTATGGCTACACCTTC. Translating it yields CASSLISSVTYGYTF.

The chain has TRBV29-1 and TRBJ2-7; D may be TRBD1 or TRBD2 (5 bases each). V was cut by 6 bases and J by 6 bases, with 21 bases left in between. The CDR3 contains 14 residues. The germline V gene has CDR1 SQVTM and CDR2 ANQGSEA. For the CDR3, the DNA is TGCAGCGTGGGGGTAAACCCCTACCCCTTCGAGCAGTACTTC. It specifies CSVGVNPYPFEQYF.

This clonotype has only a few counts. V gene TRBV5-1 combines with J gene TRBJ2-3; 11 bases are shared with TRBD2. Unmatched junction bases numbered 5, after V lost 0 bases and J lost 2 bases. Germline V gene data show CDR1 as SGHRS and CDR2 as YFSETQ. The CDR3 is 17 residues long. The CDR3 region is CASSLGTSGPYTDTQYF. DNA of the CDR3: TGCGCCAGCAGCTTGGGGACTAGCGGGCCTTACACAGATACGCAGTATTTT.

This sequence joins TRBV24-1 and TRBJ2-2, with D perhaps TRBD1 or TRBD2 (6 bases each). Germline V gene sequence: CDR1 KGHDR, CDR2 SFDVKD. The CDR3 spans 17 residues. V was trimmed by 0 bases and J by 7 bases, leaving 17 bases between them. The CDR3 nucleotides are TGTGCCACCAGTGATTTGTCGGCAAGGGGGGACTTCGGGGAGCTGTTTTTT. Residues: CATSDLSARGDFGELFF.

In the case of this clonotype: Germline and junction disagree at one end, which may indicate a read error. The chain joins TRBV28 to TRBJ2-2; D assignment may be TRBD1 or TRBD2 (5 bases each). There are 14 residues in the CDR3. CDR1 is MDHEN and CDR2 is SYDVKM in the germline V gene. The CDR3 region has the DNA TGTGCCCGCAGTTTATCCGGGACCACCGGGGAGCTGTTTTTT. Translating gives CARSLSGTTGELFF.

The CDR3: CANSPLGRGAEAFF. The CDR3 DNA follows: TGTGCCAACAGCCCCCTGGGCAGGGGTGCTGAAGCTTTCTTT. The chain is built from TRBV27 and TRBJ1-1, with D possibly being TRBD1 (6 bases). This CDR3 region has 14 residues. Between the trimmed V and J ends, which lost 10 bases and 6 bases, there was a span of 21 bases. CDR1 is MNHEY, CDR2 SMNVEV, per germline (reference sequence).